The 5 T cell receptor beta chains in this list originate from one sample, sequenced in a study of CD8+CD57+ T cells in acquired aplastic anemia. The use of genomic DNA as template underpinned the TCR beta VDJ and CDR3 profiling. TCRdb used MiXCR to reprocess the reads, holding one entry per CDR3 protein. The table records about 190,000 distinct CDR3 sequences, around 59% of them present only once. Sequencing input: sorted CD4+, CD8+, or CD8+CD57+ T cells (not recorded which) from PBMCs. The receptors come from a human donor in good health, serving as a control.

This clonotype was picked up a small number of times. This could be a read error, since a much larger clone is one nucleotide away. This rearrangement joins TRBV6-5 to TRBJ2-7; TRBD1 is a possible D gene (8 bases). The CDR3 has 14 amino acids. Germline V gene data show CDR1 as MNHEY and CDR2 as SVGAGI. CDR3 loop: CASSYLQGDYGQYF. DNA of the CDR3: TGTGCCAGCAGCTACTTACAGGGGGACTACGGGCAGTACTTC.

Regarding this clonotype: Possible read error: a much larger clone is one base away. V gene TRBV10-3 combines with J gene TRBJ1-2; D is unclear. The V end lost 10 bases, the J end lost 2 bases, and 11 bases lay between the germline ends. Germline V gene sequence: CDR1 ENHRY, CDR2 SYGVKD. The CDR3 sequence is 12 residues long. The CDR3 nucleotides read TGTGCCAGCTCGGGCAGGAACTATGGCTACACCTTC. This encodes CASSGRNYGYTF.

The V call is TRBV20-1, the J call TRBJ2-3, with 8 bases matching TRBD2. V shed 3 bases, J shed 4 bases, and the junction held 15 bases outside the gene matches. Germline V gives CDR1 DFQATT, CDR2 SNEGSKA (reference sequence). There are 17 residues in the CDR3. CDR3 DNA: TGCAGTGCTAGTAAGGGGAGACTAGCGCCCAATTCAGATACGCAGTATTTT. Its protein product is CSASKGRLAPNSDTQYF.

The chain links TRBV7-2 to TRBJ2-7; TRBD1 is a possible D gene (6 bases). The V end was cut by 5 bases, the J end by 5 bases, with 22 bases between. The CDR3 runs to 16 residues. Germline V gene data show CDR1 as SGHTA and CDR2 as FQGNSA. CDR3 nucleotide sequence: TGTGCCAGCAGCCATCCACAGGGAATGTCTCGGGACGAGCAGTACTTC. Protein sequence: CASSHPQGMSRDEQYF.

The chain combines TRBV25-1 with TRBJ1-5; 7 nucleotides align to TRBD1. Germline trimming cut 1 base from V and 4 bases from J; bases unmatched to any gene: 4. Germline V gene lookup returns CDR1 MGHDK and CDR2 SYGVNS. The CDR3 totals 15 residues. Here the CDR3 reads CASSESDRENQPQHF. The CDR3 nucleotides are TGTGCCAGCAGTGAATCCGACAGGGAAAATCAGCCCCAGCATTTT.